This T cell receptor (beta chain) was recorded in a study of cytomegalovirus exposure and HLA in healthy donors. The CDR3 length is 15 residues. CDR1 is MGHDK, CDR2 SYGVNS, per germline. The V gene end was trimmed by 3 bases and the J gene end by 5 bases; junction bases not matched to a gene: 7. Clones were read by immunoSEQ multiplex PCR, and TCRdb kept only the in-frame ones, dropping some. This sample carries fewer than 250,000 clones, around nine tenths of them seen once, and the ten largest clones take 2.5% to 3%. Study-level points and caveats: Subsequent analysis found a tendency for first-cohort TCR clusters to co-occur within the 120 or so validation repertoires.

Only one count was recorded for this clone. What it recognizes is unknown. Sequenced material: PBMCs. V is TRBV25-1 and J is TRBJ2-5; 9 bases line up with TRBD2. This TCR came from a man aged 18-30 years in good health and CMV-seronegative. CDR3 sequence reads: CASSDAGGPGETQYF. DNA of the CDR3: TGTGCCAGCAGTGATGCGGGAGGGCCGGGGGAGACCCAGTACTTC.